These 12 T cell receptor beta chains share one sample of origin, sequenced in a study of shared T cell receptors in the human thymus. The method was immunoSEQ multiplex PCR; TCRdb's version includes in-frame clones alone and lacks a portion of them. The table records hundreds of thousands of clones, approximately 89% of them present only once. These data also featured in a second study, about human thymus T cells.

Sequenced sample: thymocytes. The receptors shown here come from a boy less than two years old with a congenital heart defect.

This chain uses TRBV7-9 with TRBJ1-1; TRBD1 is a possible D gene (6 bases). This CDR3 has 14 amino acids. Trimming stripped 5 bases from V and 1 base from J, with 11 bases between. Germline CDR1 SEHNR, CDR2 FQNEAQ (reference sequence). Here the CDR3 reads CASSAWTANTEAFF. CDR3 DNA sequence: TGTGCCAGCAGCGCCTGGACAGCGAACACTGAAGCTTTCTTT.

The chain links TRBV12-5 to TRBJ1-2, with no clear D. The V end lost 2 bases, the J end lost 6 bases, and 16 bases lay between the germline ends. The CDR3 is 15 amino acids. Germline V gene data show CDR1 as LGHNT and CDR2 as FRNRAP. CDR3 sequence (DNA): TGTGCTAGTGGTTTGCCTCCTTCTATGCGGGATGGCTACACCTTC. It is translated as CASGLPPSMRDGYTF. The entire variable domain, with the rest obtained from reference TRBV12-5 and TRBJ1-2, is as follows: DARVTQTPRHKVTEMGQEVTMRCQPILGHNTVFWYRQTMMQGLELLAYFRNRAPLDDSGMPKDRFSAEMPDATLATLKIQPSEPRDSAVYFCASGLPPSMRDGYTFGSGTRLTVV.

The chain's CDR3 is CASSHKLTSGVYNEQFF. The CDR3 nucleotides are TGCGCCAGCAGCCATAAACTGACTAGCGGGGTGTACAATGAGCAGTTCTTC. This chain joins TRBV4-3 and TRBJ2-1; 11 bases fit TRBD2. CDR3 length equals 17 residues. CDR1 LGHNA and CDR2 YSLEER come from the germline V gene. Trimming took 3 bases from V and 4 from J; bases not matched to a gene: 8.

This chain links TRBV28 with TRBJ2-4; 7 bases align to TRBD1. The CDR3 runs to 18 residues. J gave up 2 bases and V 2 bases, and 12 bases lay outside the gene matches. CDR1 MDHEN and CDR2 SYDVKM come from the germline V gene. The CDR3 spells CASSLNPPTTGPKNIQYF. In DNA form, the CDR3 reads TGTGCCAGCAGTTTAAACCCCCCAACGACAGGGCCCAAAAACATTCAGTACTTC.

In its sample, this clone was seen once. V usage is TRBV7-9 and J usage is TRBJ2-2; the match to TRBD2 covers 15 bases. V was clipped by 5 bases and J by 6 bases; unmatched bases: 4. The CDR3 totals 16 residues. Germline lookup yields CDR1 SEHNR and CDR2 FQNEAQ (reference sequence). The CDR3: CASSRTSGRDPGELFF. The CDR3 coding sequence is TGTGCCAGCAGCCGGACTAGCGGGAGGGACCCCGGGGAGCTGTTTTTT.

The chain links TRBV7-9 to TRBJ2-1; the match to TRBD1 covers 7 bases. CDR3 length: 17 amino acids. The V gene end was trimmed by 1 base and the J gene end by 4 bases; junction bases not matched to a gene: 10. Germline-derived CDR1 and CDR2 are SEHNR and FQNEAQ (reference sequence). CDR3 amino acids: CASSLVRQGIPYNEQFF. DNA of the CDR3: TGTGCCAGCAGCTTAGTCCGACAGGGTATTCCTTACAATGAGCAGTTCTTC.

The chain's CDR3 is CAWSPHRDRVDSPLHF. CDR3 sequence (DNA): TGTGCCTGGAGTCCTCATAGGGACAGGGTAGATTCACCCCTCCACTTT. The genes are TRBV30 and TRBJ1-6; 9 bases match TRBD1. Germline loops: CDR1 GTSNPN, CDR2 SVGIG (reference sequence). The CDR3 extends over 16 amino acids. The J segment lost 8 bases and the V segment lost 2 bases, leaving 10 bases of the junction unmatched.

V and J are TRBV12-5 and TRBJ2-1; TRBD1 matches at 7 bases. The V gene's germline CDR1 is LGHNT and CDR2 FRNRAP. Trimming at V came to 5 bases and at J to 0 bases, leaving 7 bases not matched to a gene. The CDR3 covers 16 residues. The CDR3 spells CASGTNRGSSYNEQFF. CDR3 DNA sequence: TGTGCTAGTGGTACAAACAGGGGAAGCTCCTACAATGAGCAGTTCTTC.

This clone has just a few counts. The chain carries TRBV10-3 and TRBJ1-1; no definite D call. This CDR3 comprises 15 residues. Trimming shortened V by 0 bases and J by 11 bases, and 19 bases separated the two germline ends. Germline lookup yields CDR1 ENHRY and CDR2 SYGVKD. CDR3 sequence reads: CAISESNLPTERAFF. The CDR3 DNA follows: TGTGCCATCAGTGAGTCGAATTTGCCCACCGAGCGGGCTTTCTTT.

The chain uses TRBV6-1 and TRBJ1-1, with TRBD1 matching over 8 bases. The J segment lost 0 bases and the V segment lost 6 bases, leaving 3 bases of the junction unmatched. The CDR3 is 14 amino acids. CDR1 and CDR2 from the germline V gene are MNHNS and SASEGT. CDR3: CASSRQGMNTEAFF. Written as DNA, the CDR3 is TGTGCCAGCAGCAGACAGGGGATGAACACTGAAGCTTTCTTT.

V is TRBV28 and J is TRBJ1-2; a possible D gene is TRBD1 (5 bases). The germline gives CDR1 MDHEN, CDR2 SYDVKM. V lost 6 bases and J 2 bases, leaving 25 bases between the germline ends. The CDR3 runs 18 residues. CDR3 in amino acids: CASRLGSRRQLGNYGYTF. The CDR3 nucleotides read TGTGCCAGCAGGTTAGGATCACGACGACAGTTGGGAAACTATGGCTACACCTTC.

V usage is TRBV5-1 and J usage is TRBJ2-5; possibly TRBD2 for D (6 bases). Germline V gene lookup returns CDR1 SGHRS and CDR2 YFSETQ. CDR3 length equals 13 residues. V dropped 4 bases and J dropped 1 base, with 8 bases sitting between them. CDR3: CASSGRTQETQYF. CDR3 in DNA: TGCGCCAGCAGCGGGAGGACCCAAGAGACCCAGTACTTC.